The 3 T cell receptor beta chains given below trace back to one sample, sequenced in a study of blood T cell repertoires in COVID-19. Here immunoSEQ multiplex PCR was the method, and the copy in TCRdb shows in-frame clones only, minus some. The sample includes approximately 200,000 clones, around 80% of them seen just once. The source material was peripheral blood. The receptors come from a woman older than 75 with acute or convalescent COVID-19.

V and J are TRBV5-8 and TRBJ1-1; 9 bases align to TRBD1. Per the germline V gene, CDR1 is SGHTS and CDR2 is YDEGEE. The trim removed 4 bases at V and 3 bases at J, leaving 7 bases unmatched. This CDR3 region has 15 residues. CDR3 nucleotides: TGTGCCAGCAGCCCCCGGGACAGGGAGTACACTGAAGCTTTCTTT. Protein product: CASSPRDREYTEAFF.

J is TRBJ2-1 and V is TRBV7-9, with a tentative D call TRBD1 (5 bases). The length of the CDR3 is 15 residues. Germline V gene data show CDR1 as SEHNR and CDR2 as FQNEAQ (reference sequence). Trimming took off 1 base at V and 2 bases at J, with 9 bases between the two ends. The CDR3 region has the DNA TGTGCCAGCAGCTTAGTGGGCAGGGCCTACAATGAGCAGTTCTTC. Its translation: CASSLVGRAYNEQFF.

The chain links TRBV7-2 to TRBJ2-1; 8 bases line up with TRBD2. The CDR3 contains 16 residues. The germline V gene has CDR1 SGHTA and CDR2 FQGNSA. V gave up 0 bases and J gave up 2 bases; unmatched junction bases: 3. CDR3 nucleotides: TGTGCCAGCAGCTTAGCGAACGGGGGGGCCTACAATGAGCAGTTCTTC. The encoded protein is CASSLANGGAYNEQFF.